A single sample gave rise to the 13 T cell receptor beta chains below, sequenced in a study of blood T cell repertoires in COVID-19. Data came from immunoSEQ multiplex PCR; TCRdb stores just in-frame clones and leaves some out. The sample contains under 250,000 clones, over 70% of which appear only once. Sequencing was carried out using peripheral blood. The receptors originated from a woman aged 80 or older with acute or convalescent COVID-19.

CDR3: CASSQDPRSEQYF. DNA for the CDR3: TGCGCCAGCAGCCAAGATCCCAGATCCGAGCAGTACTTC. The genes are TRBV4-1 and TRBJ2-7; D not certain. With 0 bases removed from V and 6 bases from J, the gap between germline ends came to 9 bases. The CDR3 is 13 residues long. CDR1 MGHRA and CDR2 YSYEKL come from the germline V gene.

This clone was found once. This chain uses TRBV19 with TRBJ1-5, with D perhaps matching TRBD1 (6 bases). Germline CDR1 and CDR2: LNHDA and SQIVND (reference sequence). This CDR3 region has 15 residues. Trimming took off 9 bases at V and 0 bases at J, with 15 bases between the two ends. CDR3 nucleotide sequence: TGTGCCAGCATCTCTTACAGGGATAGCAATCAGCCCCAGCATTTT. It specifies CASISYRDSNQPQHF.

The DNA of the CDR3 is TGTGCCAGCAGTCTGGCGAGGAACTATGGCTACACCTTC. Translated, it gives CASSLARNYGYTF. J is TRBJ1-2 and V is TRBV14; D gene unclear. The V and J ends lost 6 bases and 2 bases respectively, with 10 bases between them. CDR3 length: 13 residues. CDR1 is SGHDN, CDR2 FVKESK, per germline.

This clone was seen only a few times. The chain joins TRBV5-4 to TRBJ2-3, with TRBD1 identical over 11 bases. This CDR3 spans 17 amino acids. Germline lookup yields CDR1 SGHNT and CDR2 YYREEE (reference sequence). The trim removed 0 bases at V and 5 bases at J, leaving 8 bases unmatched. This CDR3 reads CASSLVWGTGGQDTQYF. The CDR3 DNA follows: TGTGCCAGCAGCTTGGTATGGGGGACAGGGGGACAAGATACGCAGTATTTT.

The chain joins TRBV10-3 to TRBJ1-5; the match to TRBD1 covers 7 bases. This CDR3 spans 14 amino acids. V was clipped by 10 bases and J by 7 bases; unmatched bases: 13. Germline V gene sequence: CDR1 ENHRY, CDR2 SYGVKD. Here the CDR3 reads CATRRQGRGQPQHF. The CDR3 DNA sequence: TGTGCCACCCGCCGACAGGGAAGGGGCCAGCCCCAGCATTTT.

The chain joins TRBV29-1 to TRBJ2-7; TRBD1 aligns across 8 bases. Germline-derived CDR1 and CDR2 are SQVTM and ANQGSEA. The CDR3 totals 14 residues. V gave up 4 bases and J gave up 4 bases; unmatched junction bases: 9. This chain's CDR3 is CSVVGQGVGYEQYF. The CDR3 nucleotides read TGCAGCGTTGTAGGACAGGGAGTGGGATACGAGCAGTACTTC.

The V gene is TRBV29-1, the J gene TRBJ2-1, with D possibly matching TRBD2 (5 bases). V dropped 4 bases and J dropped 1 base, with 14 bases sitting between them. Germline CDR1 SQVTM, CDR2 ANQGSEA. The CDR3 runs 15 residues. CDR3 protein: CSVVPPSPSYNEQFF. CDR3 DNA sequence: TGCAGCGTTGTTCCCCCTAGCCCTTCCTACAATGAGCAGTTCTTC.

The chain couples TRBV28 to TRBJ1-1; 7 nucleotides agree with TRBD1. Germline loops: CDR1 MDHEN, CDR2 SYDVKM. The trim removed 3 bases at V and 11 bases at J, leaving 3 bases unmatched. CDR3 size: 11 residues. In nucleotides, the CDR3 is TGTGCCAGCAGTTTGAGGGGGCTGGCTTTCTTT. Its protein product is CASSLRGLAFF.

This chain links TRBV5-6 with TRBJ2-3; 9 nucleotides align to TRBD1. Germline lookup yields CDR1 SGHDT and CDR2 YYEEEE. The CDR3 contains 15 residues. V was clipped by 3 bases and J by 2 bases; unmatched bases: 4. CDR3 bases: TGTGCCAGCAGCTACGGGACAGGGAACACAGATACGCAGTATTTT. Its translation: CASSYGTGNTDTQYF.

The chain is built from TRBV10-2 and TRBJ2-4; tentatively, D is TRBD2 (5 bases). The CDR3 spans 15 residues. Germline-derived CDR1 and CDR2 are WSHSY and SAAADI. V dropped 4 bases and J dropped 1 base, with 11 bases sitting between them. CDR3 region: CASSAGSLAKNIQYF. The CDR3 region has the DNA TGCGCCAGCAGTGCGGGGAGCTTGGCCAAAAACATTCAGTACTTC.

The chain employs TRBV18 and TRBJ2-7; no firm D call. Germline CDR1 is KGHSH and CDR2 is LQKENI. V dropped 5 bases and J dropped 4 bases, with 6 bases sitting between them. The CDR3 extends over 11 amino acids. CDR3 bases: TGTGCCAGCTCAGGCGGATACGAGCAGTACTTC. Its protein product is CASSGGYEQYF. Looking up the rest from reference TRBV18 and TRBJ2-7 gives the full variable domain: NAGVMQNPRHLVRRRGQEARLRCSPMKGHSHVYWYRQLPEEGLKFMVYLQKENIIDESGMPKERFSAEFPKEGPSILRIQQVVRGDSAAYFCASSGGYEQYFGPGTRLTVT.

This clone was counted once. The CDR3 region is CASSFETGGRTEAFF. CDR3 nucleotide sequence: TGCGCCAGCAGCTTCGAGACAGGGGGCAGAACTGAAGCTTTCTTT. V is TRBV5-1 and J is TRBJ1-1; 10 bases match TRBD1. CDR1 is SGHRS, CDR2 YFSETQ, per germline. The CDR3 runs to 15 residues. V lost 2 bases and J lost 5; bases outside the gene matches: 6.

The chain uses TRBV28 and TRBJ1-2; 7 bases are a match to TRBD1. The V gene end was trimmed by 4 bases and the J gene end by 1 base; junction bases not matched to a gene: 6. The CDR3 contains 15 residues. Germline V gene data show CDR1 as MDHEN and CDR2 as SYDVKM. CDR3 nucleotides: TGTGCCAGCAGTTGGGGGACAGCTCGTAACTATGGCTACACCTTC. This codes for CASSWGTARNYGYTF.